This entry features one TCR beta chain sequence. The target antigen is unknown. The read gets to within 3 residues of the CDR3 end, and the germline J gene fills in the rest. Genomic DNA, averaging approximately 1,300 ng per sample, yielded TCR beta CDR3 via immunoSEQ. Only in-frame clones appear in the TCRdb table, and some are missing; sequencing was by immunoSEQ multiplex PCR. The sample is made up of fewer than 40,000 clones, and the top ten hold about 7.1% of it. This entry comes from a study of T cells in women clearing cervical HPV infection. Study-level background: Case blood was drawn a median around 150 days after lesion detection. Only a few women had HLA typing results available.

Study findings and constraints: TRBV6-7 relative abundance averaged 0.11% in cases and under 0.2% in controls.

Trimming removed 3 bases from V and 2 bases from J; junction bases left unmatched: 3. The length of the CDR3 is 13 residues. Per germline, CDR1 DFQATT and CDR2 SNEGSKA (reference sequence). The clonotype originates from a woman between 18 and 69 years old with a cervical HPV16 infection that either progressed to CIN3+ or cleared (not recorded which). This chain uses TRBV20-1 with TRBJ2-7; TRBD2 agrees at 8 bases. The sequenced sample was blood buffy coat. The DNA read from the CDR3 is TGCAGTGCTAGTACTAGCGGTCCCTACGAG. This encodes CSASTSGPYE. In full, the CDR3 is CSASTSGPYEQYF.